Listed below are T cell receptor beta chains from one sample, sequenced in a study of blood T cell repertoires in COVID-19. Profiled with immunoSEQ multiplex PCR; TCRdb holds only in-frame clones, not every one. The repertoire has about 220,000 clones, 84% of them found once; the top ten carry about 9.7%. Material for sequencing was peripheral blood. The source is a man aged 50-60 years with active or convalescent COVID-19. The CDR3 runs from the conserved cysteine through the conserved F or W. A D gene is named only where the DNA matches it firmly. Only some rows state a clone size, as once, few, many or a class for expanded clones.

DNA | CDR3 | D | length | J | size | V
TGCGCCAGCAGCATTGGACAGCGCACAGATACGCAGTATTTT | CASSIGQRTDTQYF | . | 14 | TRBJ2-3 | . | TRBV5-1
TGTGCCACGGCCAACCGAGGGGGGGCAGGTGGCTACACCTTC | CATANRGGAGGYTF | . | 14 | TRBJ1-2 | . | TRBV3-1/TRBV3-2
TGTGCCAGCAGCCCCTCGACTAGCGGGGATGTCTACGAGCAGTACTTC | CASSPSTSGDVYEQYF | TRBD2 | 16 | TRBJ2-7 | . | TRBV7-2
TGTGCCAGTAGTATTACCGTTTCTTACCTAGGGACAGAAATAGTCGGCACTGAAGCTTTCTTT | CASSITVSYLGTEIVGTEAFF | TRBD1 | 21 | TRBJ1-1 | . | TRBV19
TGTGCCAGCAGCCTATGGTTAGCGGGGTCCTACAATGAGCAGTTCTTC | CASSLWLAGSYNEQFF | TRBD2 | 16 | TRBJ2-1 | . | TRBV7-9
TGTGCCAGCAGCGCCACCGGGACTAGCCCCTACAATGAGCAGTTCTTC | CASSATGTSPYNEQFF | TRBD2 | 16 | TRBJ2-1 | . | TRBV5-5
TGTGCCAGCAGTCCCCAGGGACTCGACGAGCAGTACTTC | CASSPQGLDEQYF | . | 13 | TRBJ2-7 | . | TRBV7-9
TGTGCCAGCAGTTCCGAGGGGCCCCAGCATTTT | CASSSEGPQHF | . | 11 | TRBJ1-5 | . | TRBV28
TGTGCCAGCAGTTTATGGACAGGGGGCGGCTACACCTTC | CASSLWTGGGYTF | TRBD1 | 13 | TRBJ1-2 | . | TRBV28
TGTGCCAGCAGCAAAGGGACAGGGGGACCTGGAAACACCATATATTTT | CASSKGTGGPGNTIYF | TRBD1 | 16 | TRBJ1-3 | . | TRBV9
TGTGCCAGCAGCCGGACAGGGCTGGGGGAGACCCAGTACTTC | CASSRTGLGETQYF | TRBD1 | 14 | TRBJ2-5 | . | TRBV7-3
TGTGCCAGTAGTATGCGGCTAGCGGCCTACGAGCAGTACTTC | CASSMRLAAYEQYF | TRBD2 | 14 | TRBJ2-7 | once | TRBV19
TGTGCCAGCAGCCCTAGCACAGATACGCAGTATTTT | CASSPSTDTQYF | . | 12 | TRBJ2-3 | . | TRBV2
TGTGCCAGCAGCCCCCGGGAGTTAGCGGGAGATCATGAGCAGTTCTTC | CASSPRELAGDHEQFF | TRBD2 | 16 | TRBJ2-1 | . | TRBV3-1/TRBV3-2
TGTGCCAGCAGCCCCCTAGCAGGGGGCACAGATACGCAGTATTTT | CASSPLAGGTDTQYF | . | 15 | TRBJ2-3 | . | TRBV5-4
TGTGCCAGTACCCCGAGGGGGGGCTACGAGCAGTACTTC | CASTPRGGYEQYF | . | 13 | TRBJ2-7 | . | TRBV19
TGCGCCAGCAGCTTGGCACAGACGAACACTGAAGCTTTCTTT | CASSLAQTNTEAFF | . | 14 | TRBJ1-1 | . | TRBV5-1
TGTGCCAGCAGCTGGAGTAGCGGGGGGTGGCGCGGCACCGGGGAGCTGTTTTTT | CASSWSSGGWRGTGELFF | TRBD2 | 18 | TRBJ2-2 | . | TRBV5-4
TGTGCCAGTTCGTCAGGGGACTATGGCTACACCTTC | CASSSGDYGYTF | . | 12 | TRBJ1-2 | . | TRBV19
TGCGCCAGCAGCTTGGTGGCATCATACGAGCAGTACTTC | CASSLVASYEQYF | . | 13 | TRBJ2-7 | few | TRBV5-1
TGTGCCAGCAGTGAAGGGGGGACAGAGCCGCTGAGAAGGTATTTT | CASSEGGTEPLRRYF | TRBD1 | 15 | TRBJ1-3 | . | TRBV6-1
TGTGCCAGCAGTTTATATGATCCCAGCAGGGGGCGAAGCTACACCTTC | CASSLYDPSRGRSYTF | TRBD1 | 16 | TRBJ1-2 | . | TRBV28
TGTGCCAGCAGCAACTACAGGGCTGAAGCTTTCTTT | CASSNYRAEAFF | . | 12 | TRBJ1-1 | . | TRBV6-5
TGTGCCAGTAGTGTCCTAGCGGGAGCCCCCGGTACGCAGTATTTT | CASSVLAGAPGTQYF | TRBD2 | 15 | TRBJ2-3 | . | TRBV19
TGTGCCAGCAGTTTCAGAGGGACCGGGGAGCTGTTTTTT | CASSFRGTGELFF | . | 13 | TRBJ2-2 | . | TRBV27
TGTGCCAGCCGCTCTCGCGGGTCAGATACGCAGTATTTT | CASRSRGSDTQYF | . | 13 | TRBJ2-3 | . | TRBV3-1/TRBV3-2
TGTGCCAGCAGCTTAGCCCCGGGACAAGACTATGGCTACACCTTC | CASSLAPGQDYGYTF | . | 15 | TRBJ1-2 | . | TRBV7-2
TGTGCCAGCAGCTTAGGGCACCTAGCCAAAAACATTCAGTACTTC | CASSLGHLAKNIQYF | . | 15 | TRBJ2-4 | . | TRBV11-2
TGTGCCACCAGCACTCCTTACGGACTAGGGCAGACCCAGTACTTC | CATSTPYGLGQTQYF | TRBD2 | 15 | TRBJ2-5 | . | TRBV15
TGTGCCACCAGCAGAGGGGGACTAGGCTCCTACGAGCAGTACTTC | CATSRGGLGSYEQYF | TRBD2 | 15 | TRBJ2-7 | . | TRBV15
TGTGCCAGCAGCTTTTATAGCGGGAGGGCCCGGGATCAAGAGACCCAGTACTTC | CASSFYSGRARDQETQYF | . | 18 | TRBJ2-5 | . | TRBV12-1
TGTGCCAGCAGTGACTCCCCGACTTTGAACACTGAAGCTTTCTTT | CASSDSPTLNTEAFF | . | 15 | TRBJ1-1 | . | TRBV2
TGTGCCAGCAGCTTAGTTGCAGGGTTAAATGAAAAACTGTTTTTT | CASSLVAGLNEKLFF | . | 15 | TRBJ1-4 | . | TRBV7-2
TGTGCCAGCTCACCCGAGACAGGCCCCCAGCCCCAGCATTTT | CASSPETGPQPQHF | . | 14 | TRBJ1-5 | . | TRBV18
TGTGCCAGCAGCCCAACTATGAGCACAGATACGCAGTATTTT | CASSPTMSTDTQYF | . | 14 | TRBJ2-3 | . | TRBV7-9
TGTGCCAGCAGCTTCAGAGGGACTAATGAAAAACTGTTTTTT | CASSFRGTNEKLFF | . | 14 | TRBJ1-4 | . | TRBV5-6
TGTGCCAGCAGCTTAGCAGGGGCCGGGGGGTTTGAAGCTTTCTTT | CASSLAGAGGFEAFF | . | 15 | TRBJ1-1 | once | TRBV7-8
TGTGCCAGCAGTTTGTCTAATAGCGGGACCGAGCAGTTCTTC | CASSLSNSGTEQFF | TRBD2 | 14 | TRBJ2-1 | . | TRBV27
TGTGCCAGCAGGGAGACAGGGTTAAGTCAGCCCCAGCATTTT | CASRETGLSQPQHF | TRBD1 | 14 | TRBJ1-5 | . | TRBV2
TGTGCCACCCGAGGAAGCAATCAGCCCCAGCATTTT | CATRGSNQPQHF | . | 12 | TRBJ1-5 | . | TRBV15
TGTGCCAGTAGTATCAACAGGGGGCGCGGGTACAATGAGCAGTTCTTC | CASSINRGRGYNEQFF | TRBD1 | 16 | TRBJ2-1 | . | TRBV19
TGTGCCAGCAGCTTTGACAGGGGCAATCAGCCCCAGCATTTT | CASSFDRGNQPQHF | TRBD1 | 14 | TRBJ1-5 | few | TRBV5-5
TGCAGTGCTCCCGACAGTCCCGCGGCTTTCTTT | CSAPDSPAAFF | . | 11 | TRBJ1-1 | . | TRBV20-1
TGTGCCAGCAGTGAAAGAGGAGAGGGGGTCTATGGCTACACCTTC | CASSERGEGVYGYTF | . | 15 | TRBJ1-2 | . | TRBV27
TGTGCCAGCAGCCGGTTAGCGGGGAAGGAGACCCAGTACTTC | CASSRLAGKETQYF | TRBD2 | 14 | TRBJ2-5 | . | TRBV7-9
TGTGCCAGCAGTAGCTCCTCCTGGGGGCAGCCCCAAGAGACCCAGTACTTC | CASSSSSWGQPQETQYF | . | 17 | TRBJ2-5 | . | TRBV28
TGTGCCAGCAGTCCGCGTGGACAGGGGTTTCAGCCCCAGCATTTT | CASSPRGQGFQPQHF | TRBD1 | 15 | TRBJ1-5 | once | TRBV2
TGTGCCAGCAGCATAGCGGGGATGGGAGGCTACACCTTC | CASSIAGMGGYTF | . | 13 | TRBJ1-2 | . | TRBV13
TGTGCCAGCAGCTTCGAGCCCTCAACTAATGAAAAACTGTTTTTT | CASSFEPSTNEKLFF | . | 15 | TRBJ1-4 | . | TRBV7-9
TGTGCCAGCAGCTTGGGAGCCATCCTTGGTGGCACTGAAGCTTTCTTT | CASSLGAILGGTEAFF | . | 16 | TRBJ1-1 | . | TRBV5-6
TGCGCCAGCAGCCCGGGGGGGTCAGGCGGCACTGAAGCTTTCTTT | CASSPGGSGGTEAFF | . | 15 | TRBJ1-1 | . | TRBV4-1
TGTGCCAGCAGTTACTTCTGGGAGGGGACGGATGAGCAGTTCTTC | CASSYFWEGTDEQFF | TRBD2 | 15 | TRBJ2-1 | . | TRBV6-2/TRBV6-3
TGTGCCAGTAAGGACAAACCGAACACTGAAGCTTTCTTT | CASKDKPNTEAFF | . | 13 | TRBJ1-1 | . | TRBV19
TGTGCCAGCAGCGTGGGGACAGGAGGAAACACCATATATTTT | CASSVGTGGNTIYF | TRBD1 | 14 | TRBJ1-3 | . | TRBV9
TGTGCCAGCAGCCACTGGACAGGGGGTTGGAGCACTGAAGCTTTCTTT | CASSHWTGGWSTEAFF | TRBD1 | 16 | TRBJ1-1 | . | TRBV11-2